Here is one T cell receptor beta chain with its context. Antigen specificity is unknown. Adults of Caucasian background living in Nashville, Tennessee made up all donors. The sample is drawn from a study of shared clonotypes between healthy human individuals. Germline CDR1 is SGHTA and CDR2 is FQGNSA. The germline V and J ends were trimmed by 5 bases and 14 bases, with 18 bases remaining between them. This CDR3 spans 12 amino acids. The study, taken as a whole, reports: What naive subsets generally showed was a larger estimated richness than memory subsets showed.

Authors' methods: Junction-only sequences without quality scores came from ImmunoSEQ, so filtering differed. The protocol was immunoSEQ multiplex PCR, while the TCRdb copy is restricted to in-frame clones and leaves out a portion. V and J calls and clone size are as listed in that table; D and trimming were resolved from the DNA. The data hold 2 million to 2.5 million clones, with about 90% observed a single time. The rearrangement joins TRBV7-2 to TRBJ1-2; D is unresolved. This receptor was taken from a man younger than 35 in good health. Some clones in this sample may be carry-over from other donors' samples. Input material: naive CD4+ T cells from PBMCs. Subset noted: CD45RA+ positively selected. The CDR3 DNA is TGTGCCAGCAGCCAAGGACGGAGACCTGCGACCTTC. Its protein product is CASSQGRRPATF.